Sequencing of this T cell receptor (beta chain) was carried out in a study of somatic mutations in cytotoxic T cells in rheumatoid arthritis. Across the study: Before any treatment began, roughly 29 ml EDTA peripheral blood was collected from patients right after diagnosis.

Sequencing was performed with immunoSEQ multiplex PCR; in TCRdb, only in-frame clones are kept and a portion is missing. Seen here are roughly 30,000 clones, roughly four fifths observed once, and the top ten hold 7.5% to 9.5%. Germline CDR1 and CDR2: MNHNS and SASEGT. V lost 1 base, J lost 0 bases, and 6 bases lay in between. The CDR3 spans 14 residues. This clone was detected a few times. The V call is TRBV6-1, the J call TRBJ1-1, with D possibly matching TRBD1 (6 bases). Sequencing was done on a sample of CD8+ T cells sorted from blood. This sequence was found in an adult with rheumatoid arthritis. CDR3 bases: TGTGCCAGCAGTGAAGGGACAGTGAACACTGAAGCTTTCTTT. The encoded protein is CASSEGTVNTEAFF.